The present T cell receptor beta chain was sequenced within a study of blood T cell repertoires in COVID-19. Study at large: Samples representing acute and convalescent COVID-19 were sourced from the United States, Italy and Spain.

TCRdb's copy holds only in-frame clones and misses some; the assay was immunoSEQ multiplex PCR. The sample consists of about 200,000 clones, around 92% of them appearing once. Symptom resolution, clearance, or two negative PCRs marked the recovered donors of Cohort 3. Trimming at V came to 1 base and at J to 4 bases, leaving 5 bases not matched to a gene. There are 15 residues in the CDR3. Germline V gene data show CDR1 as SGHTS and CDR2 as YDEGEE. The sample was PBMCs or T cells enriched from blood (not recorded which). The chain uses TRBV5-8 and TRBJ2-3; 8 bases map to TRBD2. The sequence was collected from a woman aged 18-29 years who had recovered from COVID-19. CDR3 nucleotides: TGTGCCAGCAGCTTGTCCCCGCGGGGGGCAGATACGCAGTATTTT. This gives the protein CASSLSPRGADTQYF. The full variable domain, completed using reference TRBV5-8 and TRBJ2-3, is EAGVTQSPTHLIKTRGQQATLRCSPISGHTSVYWYQQALGLGLQFLLWYDEGEERNRGNFPPRFSGRQFPNYSSELNVNALELEDSALYLCASSLSPRGADTQYFGPGTRLTVL.